This is a list of T cell receptor beta chains from one sample in a study of blood T cells in healthy people across ages. Each CDR3 protein gets one entry after TCRdb re-called the 5' RACE reads with MiXCR. The sample gives about 1.8 million distinct CDR3 sequences, around half of which show up once; less than 2.5% is in the top ten. The sequenced material came from blood. These receptors originate from a woman aged 40-49 years in good health. Both conserved end residues are part of each CDR3. A D gene is named only where the DNA matches it firmly. Where a row states a size, it is once, few, many or the class of an expanded clone; other rows omit it.

TRBV6-5	TRBD1	-	TRBJ1-4	CASSYFGQGEGKLFF	TGTGCCAGCAGTTACTTCGGACAGGGGGAGGGAAAACTGTTTTTT
TRBV7-9	-	few	TRBJ2-4	CASSGPRGSGKNIQYF	TGTGCCAGCAGCGGGCCCAGGGGATCGGGCAAAAACATTCAGTACTTC
TRBV3-1	TRBD2	-	TRBJ2-7	CASSQALPGLAGGEQYF	TGTGCCAGCAGCCAAGCTCTCCCGGGACTAGCGGGGGGCGAGCAGTACTTC
TRBV7-3	-	-	TRBJ2-3	CASSPGRAFSTDAQYF	TGTGCCAGCAGCCCCGGACGGGCTTTTAGCACAGATGCGCAGTATTTT
TRBV27	-	few	TRBJ2-1	CASSLLGGRSYNEQFF	TGTGCCAGCAGTTTATTAGGGGGGAGGTCCTACAATGAGCAGTTCTTC
TRBV20-1	-	few	TRBJ2-6	CSARAGGANVLTF	TGCAGTGCTAGAGCCGGAGGGGCCAACGTCCTGACTTTC
TRBV20-1	TRBD1	-	TRBJ1-5	CSAIPLGTGTLYSNQPQHF	TGCAGTGCTATTCCCCTCGGGACAGGGACATTATATAGCAATCAGCCCCAGCATTTT
TRBV3-1	TRBD1	-	TRBJ2-1	CASRPNIDRDEQFF	TGTGCCAGCAGACCTAACATAGACAGGGACGAGCAGTTCTTC
TRBV7-2	TRBD2	few	TRBJ2-5	CASSPPGLAGDLQETQYF	TGTGCCAGCAGCCCCCCGGGACTAGCGGGGGACCTACAAGAGACCCAGTACTTC
TRBV5-1	TRBD2	-	TRBJ2-1	CASSAGLAAEQFF	TGCGCCAGCAGCGCAGGACTAGCAGCGGAGCAGTTCTTC
TRBV5-1	TRBD1	few	TRBJ1-5	CASSVGQNNQPQHF	TGCGCCAGCAGCGTGGGACAGAATAATCAGCCCCAGCATTTT
TRBV7-9	-	-	TRBJ2-7	CASSQAVGRDLPYEQYF	TGTGCCAGCAGCCAAGCAGTAGGGAGAGACTTACCCTACGAGCAGTACTTC
TRBV6-6	-	-	TRBJ1-2	CASIPVGVMYGYTF	TGTGCCAGCATCCCGGTGGGAGTTATGTATGGCTACACCTTC
TRBV27	TRBD1	many	TRBJ2-5	CASRLQGGETQYF	TGTGCCAGCAGGCTACAGGGGGGAGAGACCCAGTACTTC
TRBV9	TRBD2	-	TRBJ2-5	CASSVPSGGRETQYF	TGTGCCAGCAGCGTCCCCAGCGGGGGGCGGGAGACCCAGTACTTC
TRBV6-1	TRBD1	-	TRBJ2-7	CASTATGPSYEQYF	TGTGCCAGCACCGCGACAGGGCCTTCCTACGAGCAGTACTTC
TRBV27	-	-	TRBJ2-5	CASSPMGAGLQETQYF	TGTGCCAGCAGCCCCATGGGGGCGGGTTTACAAGAGACCCAGTACTTC
TRBV12-3/TRBV12-4	TRBD2	-	TRBJ2-5	CASSRWGGETQYF	TGTGCCAGCAGCCGGTGGGGGGGGGAGACCCAGTACTTC
TRBV5-1	TRBD1	-	TRBJ1-4	CASSLDNDRDEKLFF	TGCGCCAGCAGCTTGGATAACGACAGGGATGAAAAACTGTTTTTT
TRBV12-3/TRBV12-4	-	-	TRBJ2-3	CASSLVGGAGTDTQYF	TGTGCCAGCAGCCTGGTGGGGGGAGCTGGCACAGATACGCAGTATTTT
TRBV24-1	TRBD1	-	TRBJ2-5	CATGAGGPQETQYF	TGTGCCACCGGGGCAGGGGGTCCTCAAGAGACCCAGTACTTC
TRBV20-1	-	-	TRBJ2-1	CSAGTGISYNEQFF	TGCAGTGCTGGTACGGGAATCTCCTACAATGAGCAGTTCTTC
TRBV6-5	-	-	TRBJ2-2	CASSWGRSMTGELFF	TGTGCCAGCAGTTGGGGACGGAGCATGACCGGGGAGCTGTTTTTT
TRBV5-1	TRBD2	-	TRBJ2-1	CASSSETSGGSYNEQFF	TGCGCCAGCAGCTCGGAGACTAGCGGGGGCTCCTACAATGAGCAGTTCTTC
TRBV28	TRBD2	-	TRBJ2-5	CASSLLWTSGETQYF	TGTGCCAGCAGTTTATTATGGACTAGCGGAGAGACCCAGTACTTC
TRBV6-2/TRBV6-3	TRBD1	few	TRBJ2-5	CASSRGTGSSQETQYF	TGTGCCAGCAGTAGGGGGACAGGGTCCTCCCAAGAGACCCAGTACTTC
TRBV4-3	TRBD2	-	TRBJ2-5	CASSQEGGGAETQYF	TGCGCCAGCAGCCAAGAAGGCGGGGGGGCGGAGACCCAGTACTTC
TRBV25-1	-	-	TRBJ2-7	CAGSDGAWYF	TGTGCCGGCAGTGATGGGGCATGGTACTTC
TRBV18	-	-	TRBJ2-5	CASSPLPQQETQYF	TGTGCCAGCTCACCACTCCCCCAACAAGAGACCCAGTACTTC
TRBV20-1	TRBD2	-	TRBJ2-6	CSARTLAGGTGGANVLTF	TGCAGTGCCAGGACTTTGGCGGGGGGTACGGGCGGGGCCAACGTCCTGACTTTC
TRBV6-6	-	few	TRBJ2-5	CASRSTGEGTQYF	TGTGCCAGCAGGTCAACAGGGGAGGGGACCCAGTACTTC
TRBV20-1	TRBD2	few	TRBJ2-5	CSARPGTSGVETQYF	TGCAGTGCTAGACCTGGGACTAGCGGGGTAGAGACCCAGTACTTC
TRBV13	-	-	TRBJ2-5	CASSYNPQYF	TGTGCCAGCAGCTATAACCCCCAGTACTTC
TRBV12-3/TRBV12-4	TRBD2	few	TRBJ2-7	CASSSGGAVNYEQYF	TGTGCCAGCAGTTCCGGGGGGGCCGTTAACTACGAGCAGTACTTC
TRBV6-5	TRBD1	-	TRBJ2-7	CASSYAWDSREQYF	TGTGCCAGCAGTTACGCGTGGGACAGCCGAGAGCAGTACTTC
TRBV5-1	-	-	TRBJ1-6	CASSQAYLSPLHF	TGCGCCAGCAGCCAGGCATACCTATCACCCCTCCACTTT
TRBV21-1	-	once	TRBJ2-5	CASSKGGALPGRETQYF	TGTGCCAGCAGCAAAGGCGGGGCCCTTCCTGGGAGGGAGACCCAGTACTTC
TRBV7-2	-	-	TRBJ1-5	CASRPPGDQPQHF	TGTGCCAGCAGGCCTCCGGGGGATCAGCCCCAGCATTTT
TRBV12-5	-	few	TRBJ2-5	CASGPDEETQYF	TGTGCTAGTGGTCCTGATGAGGAGACCCAGTACTTC
TRBV20-1	-	once	TRBJ1-2	CSASYPGILRNYGYTF	TGCAGTGCTAGCTACCCGGGAATCCTCCGAAACTATGGCTACACCTTC
TRBV6-6	-	few	TRBJ2-7	CASSYTGQDKYEQYF	TGTGCCAGCAGTTACACGGGACAAGATAAGTACGAGCAGTACTTC
TRBV9	-	-	TRBJ2-7	CASSVGLGSEQYF	TGTGCCAGCAGCGTAGGGCTGGGTTCCGAGCAGTACTTC
TRBV12-3/TRBV12-4	TRBD1	-	TRBJ1-2	CASSRSGGSYGYTF	TGTGCCAGCAGTAGGTCAGGGGGGTCCTATGGCTACACCTTC
TRBV28	TRBD2	-	TRBJ2-7	CATWGGEQYF	TGTGCCACCTGGGGGGGTGAGCAGTACTTC
TRBV6-6	-	few	TRBJ2-6	CASSLNAGSGANVLTF	TGTGCCAGCAGTTTAAATGCAGGCTCTGGGGCCAACGTCCTGACTTTC
TRBV7-2	TRBD1	few	TRBJ2-5	CASSLGPGGLLETQYF	TGTGCCAGCAGCTTAGGTCCAGGGGGCCTTTTAGAGACCCAGTACTTC
TRBV20-1	-	few	TRBJ2-3	CSAGNIRTAQTDTQYF	TGCAGTGCTGGGAATATACGGACAGCCCAAACAGATACGCAGTATTTT
TRBV10-3	-	few	TRBJ2-7	CANPQWTTGGGYEQYF	TGTGCCAACCCTCAGTGGACAACAGGGGGAGGGTACGAGCAGTACTTC
TRBV6-2/TRBV6-3	TRBD1	once	TRBJ2-3	CASSYETGDGRRTDTQYF	TGTGCCAGCAGTTACGAGACAGGGGATGGCCGGCGCACAGATACGCAGTATTTT
TRBV11-2	-	-	TRBJ2-7	CASSFTGDSGYEQYF	TGTGCCAGCAGCTTTACAGGGGACTCCGGGTACGAGCAGTACTTC
TRBV5-1	TRBD2	-	TRBJ2-1	CASRETSGGGSYNEQFF	TGCGCCAGCAGGGAGACTAGCGGGGGAGGCTCCTACAATGAGCAGTTCTTC
TRBV4-2	-	-	TRBJ2-7	CASSQGHRQGLTEGYEQYF	TGTGCCAGCAGCCAAGGACACAGACAGGGCCTCACGGAGGGCTACGAGCAGTACTTC